Included here is one TCR beta chain sequence, with context. The target antigen is unknown. These data originate in a study of CD8+ T cells in alopecia areata. Notes on the study in general: Scalp specimens additionally yield sequences from normal skin's resident alphabeta T cells. Although TCR sharing was seen in mice, sharing across patients was less clear, possibly for HLA-related reasons. Higher clonality and more expanded CD8+ clones appeared in lesional than normal scalp.

Following RNA extraction, reverse transcription yielded cDNA that acted as the sequencing template. The assay was immunoSEQ multiplex PCR, and TCRdb's table has in-frame clones only and misses some. Of some 180,000 clones listed, more than 55% were seen once; the top ten hold approximately 4.9%. V gave up 3 bases and J gave up 5 bases, with 12 bases separating them. The CDR3 is 13 residues long. CDR1 and CDR2 (germline): SGHNT, YYREEE (reference sequence). Sequenced material: CD8+ T cells sorted from blood. V is TRBV5-4 and J is TRBJ2-7, with a tentative D call TRBD1 (6 bases). This clonotype was obtained from a human donor in good health. The CDR3 spells CASSWRTANEQYF. For the CDR3, the DNA is TGTGCCAGCAGCTGGCGGACAGCGAACGAGCAGTACTTC.